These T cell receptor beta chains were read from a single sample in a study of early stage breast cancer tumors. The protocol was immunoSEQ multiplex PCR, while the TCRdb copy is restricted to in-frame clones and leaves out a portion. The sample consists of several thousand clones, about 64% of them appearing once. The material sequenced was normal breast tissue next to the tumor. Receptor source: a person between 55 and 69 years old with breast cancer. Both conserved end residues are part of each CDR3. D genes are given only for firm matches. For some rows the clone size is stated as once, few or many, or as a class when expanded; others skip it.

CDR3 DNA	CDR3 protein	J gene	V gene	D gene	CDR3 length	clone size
TGTGCCAGCAGCTCGGGACTGGGAGTGGGAGAGCAGTACTTC	CASSSGLGVGEQYF	TRBJ2-7	TRBV5-4	-	14	-
TGCGCCAGCAGCTCTTCCATGTTAGCGGGAGGCACAGATACGCAGTATTTT	CASSSSMLAGGTDTQYF	TRBJ2-3	TRBV5-1	TRBD2	17	once
TGTGCCAGCAGTTTTCGGTCCGATACGCAGTATTTT	CASSFRSDTQYF	TRBJ2-3	TRBV6-6	-	12	-
TGTGCCAGCAGCTTGGCCACTAGCGGGGCCCCGGGAGATACGCAGTATTTT	CASSLATSGAPGDTQYF	TRBJ2-3	TRBV5-4	TRBD2	17	-
TGTGCCAGTAGTATGGACAGGTATAGCAATCAGCCCCAGCATTTT	CASSMDRYSNQPQHF	TRBJ1-5	TRBV19	TRBD1	15	few
TGTGCCAGCAGCGCGACAGGCCTCACTGAAAAACTGTTTTTT	CASSATGLTEKLFF	TRBJ1-4	TRBV9	-	14	-
TGTGCCAGCAGTTTATCTTTTGGCTACACCTTC	CASSLSFGYTF	TRBJ1-2	TRBV28	-	11	-
TGTGCCAGCAGCGACAGGCGTTGGGGGAAAGATGAAAAACTGTTTTTT	CASSDRRWGKDEKLFF	TRBJ1-4	TRBV28	-	16	-
TGTGCCAGCAGCACGGGGACTAGCGGGAGTGGTACGAGGGAGCAGTACTTC	CASSTGTSGSGTREQYF	TRBJ2-7	TRBV5-4	TRBD2	17	-
TGTGCCAGCAGTGACTCGGGACAGGGGGGGAACACTGAAGCTTTCTTT	CASSDSGQGGNTEAFF	TRBJ1-1	TRBV6-4	TRBD1	16	-
TGTGCCAGCAGCTTAGGTACCTACGAAGCTTTCTTT	CASSLGTYEAFF	TRBJ1-1	TRBV11-3	-	12	-
TGTGCCAGCAGTGTGGGACTAGCGGGACCTATAACCGGGGAGCTGTTTTTT	CASSVGLAGPITGELFF	TRBJ2-2	TRBV28	TRBD2	17	-
TGCGCCAGCAGCCGATCGACAGGGTCCAACGTCCTGACTTTC	CASSRSTGSNVLTF	TRBJ2-6	TRBV5-1	TRBD1	14	-
TGCAAGCCGGGGAATCCTGAAGCTTTCTTT	CKPGNPEAFF	TRBJ1-1	TRBV20-1	-	10	-
TGTGCCAGCTCACCACTGGGGGGGCTTTATGGCTACACCTTC	CASSPLGGLYGYTF	TRBJ1-2	TRBV18	-	14	once
TGTGCCAGCAGCCCCTCGACTAGCGGGAGTGGCGAGCAGTACTTC	CASSPSTSGSGEQYF	TRBJ2-7	TRBV7-6	TRBD2	15	-
TGCGCCAGCAGCTTGTCTTGGACAGGGGGAAATGAGCAGTTCTTC	CASSLSWTGGNEQFF	TRBJ2-1	TRBV5-1	TRBD1	15	-
TGTGCCAGCAGTCTTAGGGGGGGCGGGTTTTGGGGTGAGCAGTTCTTC	CASSLRGGGFWGEQFF	TRBJ2-1	TRBV27	-	16	few
TGTGCCAGCAGCCCTAGCGGACTCACAGATACGCAGTATTTT	CASSPSGLTDTQYF	TRBJ2-3	TRBV11-2	TRBD2	14	-
TGTGCCAGCAGATGGACTAGCTCCACTGAAGCTTTCTTT	CASRWTSSTEAFF	TRBJ1-1	TRBV6-5	-	13	once
TGCAGCGGCGGGACTAGCGGTTACAATGAGCAGTTCTTC	CSGGTSGYNEQFF	TRBJ2-1	TRBV29-1	TRBD2	13	-
TGTGCCAGCAGCTTTTTACCCGGTGGCTTCAGGGGCTACACCTTC	CASSFLPGGFRGYTF	TRBJ1-2	TRBV7-9	-	15	-
TGTGCCAGCAAGACGGACAGGGAATTAAGCACAGATACGCAGTATTTT	CASKTDRELSTDTQYF	TRBJ2-3	TRBV21-1	-	16	few
TGTGCTAGTGGTTTGAATCCAGGAGGGGAAATCAATCAGCCCCAGCATTTT	CASGLNPGGEINQPQHF	TRBJ1-5	TRBV12-5	-	17	once
TGTGCCAGCAGACAGGGGACGGGCACAGATACGCAGTATTTT	CASRQGTGTDTQYF	TRBJ2-3	TRBV6-1	TRBD1	14	once
TGTGCCAGCAGCGTAGCTACGGGGCTAGCGGCCAAAAATGAGCAGTTCTTC	CASSVATGLAAKNEQFF	TRBJ2-1	TRBV9	TRBD2	17	once
TGTGCCAGCAGACTACTAGCGGGAGGCCCCCCCTACGAGCAGTACTTC	CASRLLAGGPPYEQYF	TRBJ2-7	TRBV11-3	TRBD2	16	-
TGCGCCAGCAGTGAGTCTTGGGGGCCCTACGAGCAGTACTTC	CASSESWGPYEQYF	TRBJ2-7	TRBV10-2	-	14	-
TGCAGCGTTGTAAGTGGACAGGGGGCGATCCACGAGCAGTACTTC	CSVVSGQGAIHEQYF	TRBJ2-7	TRBV29-1	TRBD1	15	-
TGTGCCAGCAGCCCAAACCAACTAGCGGGAACAACCGGGGAGCTGTTTTTT	CASSPNQLAGTTGELFF	TRBJ2-2	TRBV7-9	TRBD2	17	-
TGTGCCAGCAGGCCTGGGACAGCCTCCTACGAGCAGTACTTC	CASRPGTASYEQYF	TRBJ2-7	TRBV5-4	TRBD1	14	-
TGTGCAAGTCCGGGTCCGGGACAGACTTATAGCAATCAGCCCCAGCATTTT	CASPGPGQTYSNQPQHF	TRBJ1-5	TRBV12-2	-	17	-
TGTGCCAGCAAAACGGGACAGACTTTCTATGGCTACACCTTC	CASKTGQTFYGYTF	TRBJ1-2	TRBV28	TRBD1	14	-
TGTGCCAGCAGCCAACAACGGGACAGGCATTACGAGCAGTACTTC	CASSQQRDRHYEQYF	TRBJ2-7	TRBV14	TRBD1	15	once
TGCGCCAGCAGCGGGTTCGGGGGGTACGAGCAGTACTTC	CASSGFGGYEQYF	TRBJ2-7	TRBV5-1	TRBD2	13	-
TGCAGCGTTGAAGATTCTTTCTCCTATGGCTACACCTTC	CSVEDSFSYGYTF	TRBJ1-2	TRBV29-1	-	13	-
TGTGCCAGCAGCCAAAATTCAGGGCGAGCTTACGAGCAGTACTTC	CASSQNSGRAYEQYF	TRBJ2-7	TRBV13	-	15	few
TGTGCCAGCAGGGCGATCCGGGACATCATTAATACGCAGTATTTT	CASRAIRDIINTQYF	TRBJ2-3	TRBV21-1	-	15	-
TGTGCCACCAGCAGAGATAGGCTCAGGGAAGGGACCCAGTACTTC	CATSRDRLREGTQYF	TRBJ2-5	TRBV15	-	15	-
TGTGCCAGCAGCTTCCTAGCGGGGGAAGACAATGAGCAGTTCTTC	CASSFLAGEDNEQFF	TRBJ2-1	TRBV7-8	TRBD2	15	few
TGCAGCGTTGAAGGGACAGGGGGCCGATATGGGTTTACTAACTATGGCTACACCTTC	CSVEGTGGRYGFTNYGYTF	TRBJ1-2	TRBV29-1	TRBD1	19	few
TGTGCCATATACGGTACCGGGGAGCTGTTTTTT	CAIYGTGELFF	TRBJ2-2	TRBV7-2	-	11	-
TGTGCCAGCAGCTTCGGCACAGATACGCAGTATTTT	CASSFGTDTQYF	TRBJ2-3	TRBV7-9	-	12	once
TGTGCCTGGAGTGCAGGGCCCACTGAAGCTTTCTTT	CAWSAGPTEAFF	TRBJ1-1	TRBV30	-	12	few
TGTGCCAGCAGCCCGCCTGGGAAGGGAGGCACCGGGGAGCTGTTTTTT	CASSPPGKGGTGELFF	TRBJ2-2	TRBV5-4	-	16	-
TGTGCCAGTAGTGAGGGACTAGCGGGAGCCGCCTACAATGAGCAGTTCTTC	CASSEGLAGAAYNEQFF	TRBJ2-1	TRBV19	TRBD2	17	once